This T cell receptor (beta chain) was profiled in a study of glioma-infiltrating T cells after dendritic cell vaccination. Study results and caveats: Patients with more pretreatment TILs had longer time to progression and survival. No direct clonality-survival link was found; a diverse polyclonal response may matter.

Time point specified: after dendritic cell vaccination, including at tumor progression/relapse. A note on this clone: As yet, its antigen is unknown.

The V end lost 2 bases, the J end lost 0 bases, and 15 bases lay between the germline ends. The CDR3 contains 17 residues. The primer mix had 60 V beta and 13 J beta primers. The data were produced by immunoSEQ multiplex PCR, yet TCRdb's version contains in-frame clones alone and is incomplete. The sample consists of tens of thousands of clones, 85% of them appearing once. V and J are TRBV23-1 and TRBJ2-3; the D is unclear. TRBV23-1 is treated as an ORF (open reading frame) with a function not yet certain. The specimen was blood, collected after dendritic cell vaccination. The receptor was isolated from a human donor with glioblastoma. Here the CDR3 DNA reads TGCGCCAGCAGTCAAGATCACTTATACCTTAGCACAGATACGCAGTATTTT. Its translation is CASSQDHLYLSTDTQYF.